This TCR beta chain was identified during a study of early T cells in non-severe SARS-CoV-2 infection. This clonotype was recorded many times. Each CDR3 protein gets one entry after TCRdb re-called the 5' RACE reads with MiXCR. The table lists tens of thousands of distinct CDR3 sequences, roughly 10% of them singletons. The sample comprised whole blood. The sequence came from an adult who was a healthcare worker with PCR-confirmed SARS-CoV-2 infection or an uninfected control (not recorded which).

As DNA, the CDR3 is TGTGCCAGCTCACCAACTAGTGTCGATGAGCAGTTCTTC. Translation: CASSPTSVDEQFF. The chain links TRBV18 to TRBJ2-1; a weak D match, TRBD2 (5 bases). The CDR3 has 13 amino acids. The ends were cut back, 2 bases at V and 8 bases at J, with 10 bases in the middle. Germline V lookup: CDR1 KGHSH, CDR2 LQKENI.